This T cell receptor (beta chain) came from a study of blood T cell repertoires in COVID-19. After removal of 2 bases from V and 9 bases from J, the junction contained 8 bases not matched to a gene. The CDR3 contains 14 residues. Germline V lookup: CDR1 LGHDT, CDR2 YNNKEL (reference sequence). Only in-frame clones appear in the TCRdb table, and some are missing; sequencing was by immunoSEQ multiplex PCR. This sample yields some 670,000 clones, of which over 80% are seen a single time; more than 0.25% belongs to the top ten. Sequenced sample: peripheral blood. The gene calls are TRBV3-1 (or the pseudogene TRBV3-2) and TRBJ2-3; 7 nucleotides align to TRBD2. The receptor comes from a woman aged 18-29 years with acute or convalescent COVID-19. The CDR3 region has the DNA TGTGCCAGCAGCCAAAATTTGGGGAGGGAGACGCAGTATTTT. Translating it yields CASSQNLGRETQYF.